These T cell receptor beta chains were read from a single sample in a study of OX40 agonist ivuxolimab in advanced cancers. Clones were read by immunoSEQ multiplex PCR, and TCRdb kept only the in-frame ones, dropping some. The sample records approximately 70,000 clones, around 82% being singletons. Source: CD4+ or CD8+ T cells sorted from blood, taken in a trial of the OX40 agonist ivuxolimab. The origin of the receptors is an adult with an advanced solid tumor such as melanoma, head and neck, liver or kidney cancer. Both conserved end residues are part of each CDR3. The order of the fields is clone size, D gene, J gene, V gene, CDR3 protein, CDR3 DNA. A D gene is named only where the DNA matches it firmly. Size is stated for part of the rows, as once, few or many counts, or as a class when the clone is expanded.

. | TRBD1 | TRBJ2-1 | TRBV9 | CASSGTGGHNEQFF | TGTGCCAGCTCCGGGACAGGGGGCCACAATGAGCAGTTCTTC
. | TRBD1 | TRBJ1-4 | TRBV6-5 | CASRPRTGDEKLFF | TGTGCCAGCAGGCCTAGGACAGGGGATGAAAAACTGTTTTTT
. | . | TRBJ2-7 | TRBV6-5 | CAISDHDQDEQYF | TGTGCCATCAGTGACCATGACCAGGACGAGCAGTACTTC
. | . | TRBJ2-3 | TRBV6-1 | CASSELKGANTDTQYF | TGTGCCAGCAGTGAACTAAAAGGGGCTAACACAGATACGCAGTATTTT
. | . | TRBJ1-1 | TRBV7-6 | CASSLGGVMNTEAFF | TGTGCCAGCAGCTTGGGGGGCGTCATGAACACTGAAGCTTTCTTT
. | . | TRBJ2-1 | TRBV4-3 | CARDLARNEQFF | TGCGCCAGGGACTTGGCCCGCAATGAGCAGTTCTTC
. | . | TRBJ1-1 | TRBV25-1 | CASSVPAAAQTPNTEAFF | TGTGCCAGCAGTGTTCCCGCGGCAGCTCAAACCCCGAACACTGAAGCTTTCTTT
. | . | TRBJ2-3 | TRBV7-2 | CASSSQGPGTDTQYF | TGTGCCAGCAGCTCCCAGGGTCCGGGCACAGATACGCAGTATTTT
. | . | TRBJ1-3 | TRBV7-8 | CASSLGVLSSGNTIYF | TGTGCCAGCAGCTTAGGAGTATTGAGCTCTGGAAACACCATATATTTT
. | . | TRBJ1-3 | TRBV5-6 | CASSFSHKGNTIYF | TGTGCCAGCAGCTTCAGCCATAAAGGAAACACCATATATTTT
. | . | TRBJ2-3 | TRBV5-1 | CASSLGGTPMGTQYF | TGCGCCAGCAGCCTTGGGGGGACCCCGATGGGTACGCAGTATTTT
. | TRBD2 | TRBJ2-7 | TRBV6-5 | CASRDHRDYYEQYF | TGTGCCAGCAGAGACCACCGGGACTACTACGAGCAGTACTTC
. | TRBD2 | TRBJ2-3 | TRBV5-4 | CASSRAGGQRERRTDTQYF | TGTGCCAGCTCTCGAGCCGGGGGTCAGCGGGAACGAAGGACAGATACGCAGTATTTT
. | TRBD2 | TRBJ2-1 | TRBV6-5 | CASSYGLAGGRFF | TGTGCCAGCAGTTACGGGCTAGCGGGAGGGCGATTCTTC
. | TRBD1 | TRBJ1-5 | TRBV5-6 | CASSFYDRESNQPQHF | TGTGCCAGCAGCTTCTACGACAGGGAGAGCAATCAGCCCCAGCATTTT
. | TRBD2 | TRBJ2-1 | TRBV7-8 | CASRGLAGGSYNEQFF | TGTGCCAGCAGGGGACTAGCGGGAGGGTCCTACAATGAGCAGTTCTTC
. | TRBD1 | TRBJ2-5 | TRBV2 | CASSETDRVNQETQYF | TGTGCCAGCAGTGAGACGGACAGGGTTAACCAAGAGACCCAGTACTTC
few | . | TRBJ1-2 | TRBV18 | CASSPPSKLNYGYTF | TGTGCCAGCTCACCACCCAGTAAGCTTAACTATGGCTACACCTTC
. | . | TRBJ2-2 | TRBV6-5 | CASSYRDKNTGELFF | TGTGCCAGCAGTTACAGGGACAAAAACACCGGGGAGCTGTTTTTT
. | . | TRBJ1-3 | TRBV2 | CASSQSRQGRNTIYF | TGTGCCAGCAGTCAATCGCGGCAGGGGAGAAACACCATATATTTT
. | TRBD1 | TRBJ2-1 | TRBV29-1 | CSAGQGRYNEQFF | TGCAGCGCCGGACAGGGGCGCTACAATGAGCAGTTCTTC
. | . | TRBJ2-1 | TRBV5-4 | CASSLQTSSYNEQFF | TGTGCCAGCAGCTTGCAGACCTCTTCCTACAATGAGCAGTTCTTC
. | . | TRBJ2-7 | TRBV7-8 | CASSRKQGDAPHEQYF | TGTGCCAGCAGCCGAAAACAGGGCGATGCACCCCACGAGCAGTACTTC
. | TRBD2 | TRBJ2-1 | TRBV10-3 | CAISLLAGGPGEQFF | TGTGCCATCAGCCTACTAGCGGGAGGGCCAGGGGAGCAGTTCTTC
. | TRBD1 | TRBJ2-3 | TRBV5-1 | CASSLGLQGRTSTDTQYF | TGCGCCAGCAGCTTGGGCCTACAGGGGCGCACAAGCACAGATACGCAGTATTTT
. | . | TRBJ2-4 | TRBV5-5 | CASSLVVAKNIQYF | TGTGCCAGCAGCTTGGTGGTTGCCAAAAACATTCAGTACTTC
. | TRBD2 | TRBJ2-3 | TRBV10-3 | CAISEGLAGSTDTQYF | TGTGCCATCAGTGAGGGACTAGCGGGGAGCACAGATACGCAGTATTTT
. | . | TRBJ2-3 | TRBV28 | CASSLSGEGTDTQYF | TGTGCCAGCAGTTTATCAGGGGAGGGGACAGATACGCAGTATTTT